The rows below give T cell receptor beta chains drawn from one sample of a study of CD8 T cells in Susac syndrome. TCRdb reprocessed the immunoSEQ multiplex PCR reads via MiXCR and lists one record per CDR3 protein. Among 150,000 to 160,000 distinct CDR3 sequences listed, 85% to 95% were seen once. Sequencing input: CD4+ T cells from PBMCs. These receptors originate from a human donor with Susac syndrome. Both conserved end residues are part of each CDR3. Fields, in order: V gene, CDR3 length, clone size, J gene, D gene, CDR3 protein, CDR3 DNA. The D gene is left open where the match is weak. Clone size is not always given. Where it is, it says once, few, many or a class for expanded clones.

V gene: TRBV18
CDR3 length: 15
clone size: once
J gene: TRBJ1-1
D gene: TRBD1
CDR3 protein: CASSLSTGENTEAFF
CDR3 DNA: TGTGCCAGCTCCCTATCGACAGGGGAGAACACTGAAGCTTTCTTT

V gene: TRBV7-2
CDR3 length: 11
clone size: .
J gene: TRBJ1-1
D gene: .
CDR3 protein: CASSARTEAFF
CDR3 DNA: TGTGCCAGCAGCGCACGGACTGAAGCTTTCTTT

V gene: TRBV20-1
CDR3 length: 14
clone size: .
J gene: TRBJ1-5
D gene: TRBD1
CDR3 protein: CSAQQGAGGQPQHF
CDR3 DNA: TGCAGTGCACAACAGGGGGCAGGAGGCCAGCCCCAGCATTTT

V gene: TRBV7-8
CDR3 length: 18
clone size: .
J gene: TRBJ2-1
D gene: TRBD2
CDR3 protein: CASRPGRTSGGPYNEQFF
CDR3 DNA: TGTGCCAGCAGACCAGGGCGGACTAGCGGGGGACCTTACAATGAGCAGTTCTTC

V gene: TRBV29-1
CDR3 length: 11
clone size: .
J gene: TRBJ2-7
D gene: .
CDR3 protein: CSALRGTEQYF
CDR3 DNA: TGCAGCGCCCTTAGGGGTACCGAGCAGTACTTC

V gene: TRBV20-1
CDR3 length: 14
clone size: .
J gene: TRBJ1-1
D gene: .
CDR3 protein: CSARGPHMNTEAFF
CDR3 DNA: TGCAGTGCTAGAGGTCCACATATGAACACTGAAGCTTTCTTT

V gene: TRBV2
CDR3 length: 14
clone size: .
J gene: TRBJ1-5
D gene: .
CDR3 protein: CASTIGGRGQPQHF
CDR3 DNA: TGTGCCAGCACCATCGGGGGGAGGGGTCAGCCCCAGCATTTT

V gene: TRBV20-1
CDR3 length: 16
clone size: .
J gene: TRBJ2-3
D gene: .
CDR3 protein: CSARDLSPASTDTQYF
CDR3 DNA: TGCAGTGCTAGAGATCTGTCCCCAGCTAGCACAGATACGCAGTATTTT

V gene: TRBV9
CDR3 length: 13
clone size: .
J gene: TRBJ2-2
D gene: .
CDR3 protein: CASSVGTTGELFF
CDR3 DNA: TGTGCCAGCAGCGTAGGGACCACCGGGGAGCTGTTTTTT

V gene: TRBV6-2/TRBV6-3
CDR3 length: 11
clone size: .
J gene: TRBJ1-2
D gene: .
CDR3 protein: CASSPEYGYTF
CDR3 DNA: TGTGCCAGCAGTCCAGAGTATGGCTACACCTTC

V gene: TRBV29-1
CDR3 length: 10
clone size: .
J gene: TRBJ2-7
D gene: .
CDR3 protein: CSVEEGEQYF
CDR3 DNA: TGCAGCGTTGAAGAGGGCGAGCAGTACTTC

V gene: TRBV27
CDR3 length: 16
clone size: .
J gene: TRBJ1-5
D gene: TRBD1
CDR3 protein: CASSSRTGASNQPQHF
CDR3 DNA: TGTGCCAGCAGTTCTCGGACAGGAGCAAGCAATCAGCCCCAGCATTTT

V gene: TRBV27
CDR3 length: 12
clone size: .
J gene: TRBJ1-2
D gene: .
CDR3 protein: CASSTDNYGYTF
CDR3 DNA: TGTGCCAGCAGTACAGATAACTATGGCTACACCTTC

V gene: TRBV29-1
CDR3 length: 13
clone size: .
J gene: TRBJ2-7
D gene: .
CDR3 protein: CSVGGSVRDEQYF
CDR3 DNA: TGCAGCGTTGGCGGTTCGGTAAGGGACGAGCAGTACTTC

V gene: TRBV2
CDR3 length: 14
clone size: .
J gene: TRBJ2-5
D gene: .
CDR3 protein: CASSATTSWETQYF
CDR3 DNA: TGTGCCAGCAGTGCCACCACTTCCTGGGAGACCCAGTACTTC

V gene: TRBV7-2
CDR3 length: 12
clone size: few
J gene: TRBJ1-1
D gene: .
CDR3 protein: CASSLTDTEAFF
CDR3 DNA: TGTGCCAGCAGCTTGACCGACACTGAAGCTTTCTTT

V gene: TRBV7-2
CDR3 length: 13
clone size: .
J gene: TRBJ2-7
D gene: .
CDR3 protein: CASSLARTNGQYF
CDR3 DNA: TGTGCCAGCAGCTTAGCCAGGACCAACGGGCAGTACTTC

V gene: TRBV3-1
CDR3 length: 14
clone size: .
J gene: TRBJ1-2
D gene: .
CDR3 protein: CASSHAQGNGGYTF
CDR3 DNA: TGTGCCAGCAGCCATGCCCAGGGAAACGGTGGCTACACCTTC

V gene: TRBV25-1
CDR3 length: 15
clone size: .
J gene: TRBJ1-2
D gene: TRBD1
CDR3 protein: CASSEGGTANYGYTF
CDR3 DNA: TGTGCCAGCAGTGAAGGGGGGACAGCTAACTATGGCTACACCTTC

V gene: TRBV14
CDR3 length: 15
clone size: .
J gene: TRBJ2-2
D gene: .
CDR3 protein: CASSQGGPNTGELFF
CDR3 DNA: TGTGCCAGCAGCCAAGGCGGACCGAACACCGGGGAGCTGTTTTTT

V gene: TRBV6-6
CDR3 length: 15
clone size: .
J gene: TRBJ1-2
D gene: TRBD1
CDR3 protein: CASRLGQGDSYGYTF
CDR3 DNA: TGTGCCAGCAGATTAGGACAGGGAGACTCTTATGGCTACACCTTC

V gene: TRBV7-9
CDR3 length: 16
clone size: .
J gene: TRBJ2-5
D gene: TRBD2
CDR3 protein: CASSLLAGGSKETQYF
CDR3 DNA: TGTGCCAGCAGCTTATTAGCGGGGGGCTCAAAAGAGACCCAGTACTTC

V gene: TRBV2
CDR3 length: 12
clone size: .
J gene: TRBJ1-2
D gene: TRBD1
CDR3 protein: CASSRDREGYTF
CDR3 DNA: TGTGCCAGCAGTCGGGACAGGGAAGGCTACACCTTC

V gene: TRBV6-4
CDR3 length: 15
clone size: .
J gene: TRBJ2-1
D gene: TRBD2
CDR3 protein: CASSEGTSGVNEQFF
CDR3 DNA: TGTGCCAGCAGTGAAGGGACTAGCGGGGTCAATGAGCAGTTCTTC

V gene: TRBV3-1
CDR3 length: 15
clone size: .
J gene: TRBJ1-5
D gene: .
CDR3 protein: CASSQDGPSNQPQHF
CDR3 DNA: TGTGCCAGCAGCCAAGATGGTCCGAGCAATCAGCCCCAGCATTTT

V gene: TRBV1
CDR3 length: 11
clone size: .
J gene: TRBJ2-1
D gene: .
CDR3 protein: CTSSLWGEQFF
CDR3 DNA: TGCACCAGCAGCCTCTGGGGTGAGCAGTTCTTC

V gene: TRBV20-1
CDR3 length: 12
clone size: few
J gene: TRBJ1-1
D gene: .
CDR3 protein: CSAVRGNTEAFF
CDR3 DNA: TGCAGTGCTGTAAGGGGGAACACTGAAGCTTTCTTT

V gene: TRBV4-3
CDR3 length: 17
clone size: .
J gene: TRBJ2-5
D gene: .
CDR3 protein: CASSRASSQGFQETQYF
CDR3 DNA: TGCGCCAGCAGCCGAGCAAGCAGCCAAGGGTTCCAAGAGACCCAGTACTTC

V gene: TRBV20-1
CDR3 length: 12
clone size: .
J gene: TRBJ2-7
D gene: TRBD2
CDR3 protein: CSARGEGSEQYF
CDR3 DNA: TGCAGTGCTAGAGGGGAGGGGAGCGAGCAGTACTTC

V gene: TRBV6-2/TRBV6-3
CDR3 length: 16
clone size: .
J gene: TRBJ2-1
D gene: TRBD2
CDR3 protein: CASRRRTSGGHNEQFF
CDR3 DNA: TGTGCCAGCAGGCGACGGACTAGCGGGGGGCACAATGAGCAGTTCTTC

V gene: TRBV6-6
CDR3 length: 16
clone size: .
J gene: TRBJ1-6
D gene: TRBD1
CDR3 protein: CASSYLPGTGNSPLHF
CDR3 DNA: TGTGCCAGCAGTTACCTACCCGGGACAGGGAATTCACCCCTCCACTTT

V gene: TRBV19
CDR3 length: 13
clone size: once
J gene: TRBJ2-5
D gene: .
CDR3 protein: CASSIVRGETQYF
CDR3 DNA: TGTGCCAGTAGTATAGTCAGAGGGGAGACCCAGTACTTC

V gene: TRBV5-4
CDR3 length: 13
clone size: .
J gene: TRBJ2-3
D gene: .
CDR3 protein: CASSLPTPDTQYF
CDR3 DNA: TGTGCCAGCAGCTTGCCGACCCCAGATACGCAGTATTTT